The entry that follows covers one TCR beta chain sequence. With V trimmed by 5 bases and J by 2 bases, 9 bases remained unmatched. The CDR3 runs to 15 residues. Germline V lookup: CDR1 KGHSH, CDR2 LQKENI. The repertoire was sequenced with immunoSEQ multiplex PCR; TCRdb's copy has only in-frame clones and lacks some. The sample has tens of thousands of clones, 75% to 95% seen once. This entry is derived from a study of OX40 agonist ivuxolimab in advanced cancers. As for the study in general: A diagnosis of hepatocellular carcinoma, melanoma, renal cell or head and neck cancer was present in dose-escalation patients.

J is TRBJ2-7 and V is TRBV18, with 7 bases fitting TRBD1. The sample consisted of CD4+ or CD8+ T cells sorted from blood, taken in a trial of the OX40 agonist ivuxolimab. The sequence derives from an adult with an advanced solid tumor such as melanoma, head and neck, liver or kidney cancer. The CDR3 DNA follows: TGTGCCAGCTCAGGGAGACAGGGTTCCGCCTACGAGCAGTACTTC. It codes for CASSGRQGSAYEQYF.